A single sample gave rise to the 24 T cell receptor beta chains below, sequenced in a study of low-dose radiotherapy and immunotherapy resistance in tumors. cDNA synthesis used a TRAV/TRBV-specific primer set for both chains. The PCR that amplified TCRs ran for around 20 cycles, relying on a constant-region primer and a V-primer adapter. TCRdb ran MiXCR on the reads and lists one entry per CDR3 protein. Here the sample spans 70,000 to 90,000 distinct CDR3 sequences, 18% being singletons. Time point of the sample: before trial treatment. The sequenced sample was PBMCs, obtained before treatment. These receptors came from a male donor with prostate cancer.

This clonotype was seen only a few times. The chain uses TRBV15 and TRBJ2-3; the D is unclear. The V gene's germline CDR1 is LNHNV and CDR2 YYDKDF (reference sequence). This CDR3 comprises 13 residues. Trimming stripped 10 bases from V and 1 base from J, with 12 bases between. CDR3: CAIGLSRTDTQYF. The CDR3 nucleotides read TGTGCCATCGGGCTCTCTCGCACAGATACGCAGTATTTT. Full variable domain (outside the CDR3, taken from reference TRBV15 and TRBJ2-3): DAMVIQNPRYQVTQFGKPVTLSCSQTLNHNVMYWYQQKSSQAPKLLFHYYDKDFNNEADTPDNFQSRRPNTSFCFLDIRSPGLGDTAMYLCAIGLSRTDTQYFGPGTRLTVL.

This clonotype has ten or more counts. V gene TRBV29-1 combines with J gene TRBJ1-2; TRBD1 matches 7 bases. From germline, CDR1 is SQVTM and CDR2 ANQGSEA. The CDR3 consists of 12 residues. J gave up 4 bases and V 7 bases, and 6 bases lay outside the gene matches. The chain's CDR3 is CSAGTVGYGYTF. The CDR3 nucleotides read TGCAGCGCTGGGACAGTGGGCTATGGCTACACCTTC.

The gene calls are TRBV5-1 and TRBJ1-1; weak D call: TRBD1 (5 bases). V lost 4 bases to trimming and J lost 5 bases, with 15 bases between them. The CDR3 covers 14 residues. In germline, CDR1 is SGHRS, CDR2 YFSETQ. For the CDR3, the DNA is TGCGCCAGCAGCGCTGAGCAGGGCTGGACTGAAGCTTTCTTT. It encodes CASSAEQGWTEAFF.

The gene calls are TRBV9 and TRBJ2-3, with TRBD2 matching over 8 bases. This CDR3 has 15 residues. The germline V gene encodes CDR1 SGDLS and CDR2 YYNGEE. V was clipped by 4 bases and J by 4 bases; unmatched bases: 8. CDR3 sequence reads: CASSPGGGAADTQYF. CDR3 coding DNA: TGTGCCAGCAGCCCGGGAGGGGGGGCAGCAGATACGCAGTATTTT.

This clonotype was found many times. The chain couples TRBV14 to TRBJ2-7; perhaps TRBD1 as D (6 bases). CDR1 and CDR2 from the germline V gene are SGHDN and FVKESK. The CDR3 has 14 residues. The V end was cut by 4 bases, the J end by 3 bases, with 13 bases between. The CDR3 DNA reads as TGTGCCAGCAGCCGTCTCGGACAGCGCTACGAGCAGTACTTC. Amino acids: CASSRLGQRYEQYF.

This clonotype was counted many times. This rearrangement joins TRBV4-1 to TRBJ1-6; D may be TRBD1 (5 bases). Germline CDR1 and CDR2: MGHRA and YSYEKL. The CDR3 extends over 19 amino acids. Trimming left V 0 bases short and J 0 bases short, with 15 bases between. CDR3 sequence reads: CASSQDITTVLSYNSPLHF. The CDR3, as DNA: TGCGCCAGCAGCCAAGATATAACGACAGTCCTCTCCTATAATTCACCCCTCCACTTT.

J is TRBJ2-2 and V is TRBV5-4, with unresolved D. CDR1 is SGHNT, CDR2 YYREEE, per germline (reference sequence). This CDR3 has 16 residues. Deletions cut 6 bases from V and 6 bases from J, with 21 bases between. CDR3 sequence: CASTEFPSPYSGELFF. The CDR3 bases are TGTGCCAGCACCGAATTTCCCTCCCCATATTCCGGGGAGCTGTTTTTT.

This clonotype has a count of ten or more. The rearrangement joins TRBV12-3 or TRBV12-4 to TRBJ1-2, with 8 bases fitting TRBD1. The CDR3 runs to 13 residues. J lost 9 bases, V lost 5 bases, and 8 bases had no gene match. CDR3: CASSPDRGERYTF. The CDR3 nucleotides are TGTGCCAGCAGTCCCGACAGGGGAGAACGCTACACCTTC.

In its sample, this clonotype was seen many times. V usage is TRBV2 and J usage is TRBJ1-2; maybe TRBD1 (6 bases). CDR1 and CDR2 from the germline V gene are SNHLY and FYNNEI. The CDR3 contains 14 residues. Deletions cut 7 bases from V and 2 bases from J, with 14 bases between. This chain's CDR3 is CASKEGGGNYGYTF. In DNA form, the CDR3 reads TGTGCCAGCAAAGAGGGGGGCGGCAACTATGGCTACACCTTC.

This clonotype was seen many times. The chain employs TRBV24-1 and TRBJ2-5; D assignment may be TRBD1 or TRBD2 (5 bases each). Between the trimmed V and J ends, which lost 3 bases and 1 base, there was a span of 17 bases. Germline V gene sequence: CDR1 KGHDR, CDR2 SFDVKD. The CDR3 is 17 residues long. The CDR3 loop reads CATSDSRDGAIQETQYF. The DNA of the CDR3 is TGTGCCACCAGTGATAGTCGGGACGGGGCCATCCAAGAGACCCAGTACTTC.

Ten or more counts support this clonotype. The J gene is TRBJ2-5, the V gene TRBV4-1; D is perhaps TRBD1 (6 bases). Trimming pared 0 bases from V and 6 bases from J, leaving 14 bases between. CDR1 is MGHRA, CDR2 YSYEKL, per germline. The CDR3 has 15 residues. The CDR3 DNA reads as TGCGCCAGCAGCCAAGAATGGGGCAGGGGAAAGACCCAGTACTTC. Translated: CASSQEWGRGKTQYF.

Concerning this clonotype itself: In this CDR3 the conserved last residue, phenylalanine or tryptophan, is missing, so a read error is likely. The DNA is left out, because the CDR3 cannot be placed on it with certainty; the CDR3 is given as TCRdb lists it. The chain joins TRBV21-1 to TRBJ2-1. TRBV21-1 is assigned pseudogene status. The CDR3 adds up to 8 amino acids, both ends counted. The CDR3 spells CASSRIEL.

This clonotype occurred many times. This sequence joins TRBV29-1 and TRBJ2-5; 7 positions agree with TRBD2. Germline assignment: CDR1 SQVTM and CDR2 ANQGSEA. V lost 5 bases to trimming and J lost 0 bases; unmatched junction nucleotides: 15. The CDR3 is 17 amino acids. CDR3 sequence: CSVLRLGGRGNQETQYF. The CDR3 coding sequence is TGCAGCGTTCTGCGTCTTGGAGGGCGGGGGAACCAAGAGACCCAGTACTTC.

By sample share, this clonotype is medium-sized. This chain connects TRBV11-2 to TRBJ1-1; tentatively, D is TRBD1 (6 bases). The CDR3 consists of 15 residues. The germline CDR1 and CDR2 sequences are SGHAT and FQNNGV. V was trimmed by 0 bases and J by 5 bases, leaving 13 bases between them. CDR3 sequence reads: CASSLDPGVRTEAFF. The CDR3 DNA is TGTGCCAGCAGCTTAGATCCAGGGGTTCGAACTGAAGCTTTCTTT.

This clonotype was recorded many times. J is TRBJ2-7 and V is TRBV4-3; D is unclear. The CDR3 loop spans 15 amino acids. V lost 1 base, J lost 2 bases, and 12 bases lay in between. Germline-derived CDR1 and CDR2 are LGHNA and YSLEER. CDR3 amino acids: CASSQGPSPTYEQYF. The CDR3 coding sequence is TGCGCCAGCAGCCAAGGCCCCAGCCCAACCTACGAGCAGTACTTC.

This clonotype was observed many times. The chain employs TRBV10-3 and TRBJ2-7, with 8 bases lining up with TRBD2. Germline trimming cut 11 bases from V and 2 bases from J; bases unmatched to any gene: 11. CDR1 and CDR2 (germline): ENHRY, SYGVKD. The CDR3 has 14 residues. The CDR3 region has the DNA TGTGCCTATGGGGCTAGCGGGTCCACCTACGAGCAGTACTTC. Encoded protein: CAYGASGSTYEQYF.

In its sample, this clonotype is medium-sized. The CDR3 here is CSARGREAPPSGANVLTF. CDR3 nucleotide sequence: TGCAGTGCTAGAGGACGGGAGGCCCCTCCTTCTGGGGCCAACGTCCTGACTTTC. This rearrangement joins TRBV20-1 to TRBJ2-6; 7 bases map to TRBD2. The CDR3 consists of 18 residues. The J segment lost 1 base and the V segment lost 1 base, leaving 10 bases of the junction unmatched. Germline loops: CDR1 DFQATT, CDR2 SNEGSKA (reference sequence).

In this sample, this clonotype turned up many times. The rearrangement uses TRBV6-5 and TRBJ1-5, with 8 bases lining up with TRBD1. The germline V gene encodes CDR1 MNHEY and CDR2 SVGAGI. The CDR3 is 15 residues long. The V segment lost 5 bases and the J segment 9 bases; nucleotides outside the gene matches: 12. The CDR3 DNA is TGTGCCAGCAGTGCCCGGCTACAGGGGGGGGGGCCCCAGCATTTT. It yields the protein CASSARLQGGGPQHF.

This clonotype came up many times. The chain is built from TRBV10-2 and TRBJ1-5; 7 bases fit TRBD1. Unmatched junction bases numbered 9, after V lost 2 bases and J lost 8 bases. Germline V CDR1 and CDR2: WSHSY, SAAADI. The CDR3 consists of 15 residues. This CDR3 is CASSEAHQGEEPQHF. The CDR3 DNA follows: TGCGCCAGCAGTGAGGCGCATCAGGGGGAAGAGCCCCAGCATTTT.

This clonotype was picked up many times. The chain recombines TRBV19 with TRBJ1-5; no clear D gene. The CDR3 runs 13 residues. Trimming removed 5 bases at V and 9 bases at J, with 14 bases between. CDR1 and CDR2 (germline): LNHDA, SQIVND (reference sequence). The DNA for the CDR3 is TGTGCCAGTAGTTCGGACGGTCAAGGGCCCCAGCATTTT. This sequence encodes CASSSDGQGPQHF. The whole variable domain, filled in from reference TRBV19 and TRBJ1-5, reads DGGITQSPKYLFRKEGQNVTLSCEQNLNHDAMYWYRQDPGQGLRLIYYSQIVNDFQKGDIAEGYSVSREKKESFPLTVTSAQKNPTAFYLCASSSDGQGPQHFGDGTRLSIL.

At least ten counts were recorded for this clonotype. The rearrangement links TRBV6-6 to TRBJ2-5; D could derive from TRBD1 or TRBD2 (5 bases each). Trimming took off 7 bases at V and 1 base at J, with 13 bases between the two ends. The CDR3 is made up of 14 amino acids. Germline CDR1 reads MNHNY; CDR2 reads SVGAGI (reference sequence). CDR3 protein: CASNAGGAQETQYF. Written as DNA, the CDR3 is TGTGCCAGCAATGCTGGGGGAGCCCAAGAGACCCAGTACTTC.

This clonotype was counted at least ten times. The DNA of the CDR3 is TGTGCCAGCAGTCACAGGGTAGGGGCCTACGAGCAGTACTTC. This sequence encodes CASSHRVGAYEQYF. The chain joins TRBV12-3 or TRBV12-4 to TRBJ2-7; TRBD1 is a possible D gene (6 bases). V lost 5 bases and J 2 bases, leaving 13 bases between the germline ends. The CDR3 has 14 amino acids.

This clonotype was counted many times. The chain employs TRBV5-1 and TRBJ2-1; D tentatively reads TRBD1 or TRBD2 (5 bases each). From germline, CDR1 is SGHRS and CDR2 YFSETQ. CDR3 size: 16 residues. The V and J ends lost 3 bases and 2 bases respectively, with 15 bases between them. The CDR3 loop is CASSSGQSSAYNEQFF. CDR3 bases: TGCGCCAGCAGCTCGGGGCAAAGTAGTGCCTACAATGAGCAGTTCTTC. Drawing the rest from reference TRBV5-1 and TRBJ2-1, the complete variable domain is KAGVTQTPRYLIKTRGQQVTLSCSPISGHRSVSWYQQTPGQGLQFLFEYFSETQRNKGNFPGRFSGRQFSNSRSEMNVSTLELGDSALYLCASSSGQSSAYNEQFFGPGTRLTVL.

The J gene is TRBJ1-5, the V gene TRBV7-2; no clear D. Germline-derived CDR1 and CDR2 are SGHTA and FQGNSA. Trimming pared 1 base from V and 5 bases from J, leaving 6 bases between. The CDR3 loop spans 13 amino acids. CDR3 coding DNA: TGTGCCAGCAGCTTAGGGACGGATCAGCCCCAGCATTTT. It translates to CASSLGTDQPQHF. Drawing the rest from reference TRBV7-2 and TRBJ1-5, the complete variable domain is GAGVSQSPSNKVTEKGKDVELRCDPISGHTALYWYRQSLGQGLEFLIYFQGNSAPDKSGLPSDRFSAERTGGSVSTLTIQRTQQEDSAVYLCASSLGTDQPQHFGDGTRLSIL.